This TCR beta chain is drawn from a study of CD8+CD57+ T cells in acquired aplastic anemia. It was genomic DNA that served as the template for profiling TCR beta VDJ and CDR3. MiXCR, applied by TCRdb to the reads, yields one record per CDR3 protein. The sample consists of more than 150,000 distinct CDR3 sequences, 48% of them appearing once. The sample holds many counts of this clonotype. V gave up 3 bases and J gave up 6 bases, with 13 bases separating them. CDR3 size: 14 residues. In germline, CDR1 is LNHDA, CDR2 SQIVND (reference sequence). Only patients with CD8+CD57+ cell expansion on flow cytometry were chosen for sequencing. Each of the patients presented with severe acquired aplastic anemia.

Sequencing was done on a sample of sorted CD4+, CD8+, or CD8+CD57+ T cells (not recorded which) from PBMCs. The source is a human donor with aplastic anemia. V is TRBV19 and J is TRBJ2-3; D may be TRBD2 (6 bases). The CDR3 region has the DNA TGTGCCAGTAGTATGCAGCGGGCATTGGATACGCAGTATTTT. The encoded protein is CASSMQRALDTQYF.